This entry lists 25 T cell receptor beta chains sequenced from one sample in a study of CD8 T cells in Susac syndrome. Reverse transcription of roughly 0.45 to 1 ug RNA was performed with random hexamers. Each CDR3 protein is one row after TCRdb ran MiXCR on the immunoSEQ multiplex PCR reads. The sample lists around 190,000 distinct CDR3 sequences; approximately 93% were seen once. Source material: CD4+ T cells from PBMCs. Every receptor here comes from a human donor in good health.

The gene calls are TRBV20-1 and TRBJ2-7; maybe TRBD1 (5 bases). V was shortened by 6 bases and J by 0 bases, with 18 bases between the two germline ends. Per germline, CDR1 DFQATT and CDR2 SNEGSKA (reference sequence). The CDR3 has 15 residues. This CDR3 reads CSAIPDSRLSYEQYV. CDR3 nucleotide sequence: TGCAGTGCCATCCCCGACAGCCGTCTCTCCTACGAGCAGTACGTC.

This clonotype was counted once. This chain uses TRBV2 with TRBJ2-6; D gene unclear. The V gene's germline CDR1 is SNHLY and CDR2 FYNNEI. With 6 bases removed from V and 0 bases from J, the gap between germline ends came to 9 bases. The CDR3 is made up of 15 amino acids. The CDR3 DNA reads as TGTGCCAGCAGACCTTCGCTCTCTGGGGCCAACGTCCTGACTTTC. Amino acids: CASRPSLSGANVLTF.

J is TRBJ1-2 and V is TRBV5-1; 9 nucleotides line up with TRBD1. The germline CDR1 and CDR2 sequences are SGHRS and YFSETQ. The CDR3 has 16 residues. Losses at the gene ends were 4 bases for V and 2 bases for J; bases not matched to a gene: 9. CDR3 sequence: CASSLTGQGSNYGYTF. CDR3 nucleotides: TGCGCCAGCAGCCTGACCGGACAGGGGTCGAACTATGGCTACACCTTC.

The rearrangement links TRBV7-2 to TRBJ1-1; no clear D. V was shortened by 2 bases and J by 0 bases, with 7 bases between the two germline ends. The CDR3 is 14 amino acids. CDR1 is SGHTA and CDR2 is FQGNSA in the germline V gene. The CDR3 DNA reads as TGTGCCAGCAGCTTAATTACCTTGAACACTGAAGCTTTCTTT. Residues: CASSLITLNTEAFF.

The chain links TRBV10-3 to TRBJ2-7; 8 bases match TRBD1. Germline V CDR1 and CDR2: ENHRY, SYGVKD. CDR3 length: 14 residues. The V segment lost 10 bases and the J segment 0 bases; nucleotides outside the gene matches: 8. The CDR3 sequence: CATKGTGNSYEQYF. As DNA, the CDR3 is TGTGCCACCAAAGGGACAGGCAACTCCTACGAGCAGTACTTC.

This chain joins TRBV7-2 and TRBJ2-5; the D is unclear. The V gene's germline CDR1 is SGHTA and CDR2 FQGNSA. The CDR3 has 15 residues. V was trimmed by 0 bases and J by 4 bases, leaving 12 bases between them. The CDR3 sequence is CASSLAKGPVETQYF. The CDR3 DNA sequence: TGTGCCAGCAGCTTAGCGAAGGGCCCAGTAGAGACCCAGTACTTC.

This chain links TRBV24-1 with TRBJ2-1; D perhaps matches TRBD2 (6 bases). The V end was cut by 5 bases, the J end by 6 bases, with 7 bases between. CDR1 KGHDR and CDR2 SFDVKD come from the germline V gene. This CDR3 contains 12 residues. Here the CDR3 DNA reads TGTGCCACCAGTGTCGGGAGCAATGAGCAGTTCTTC. The encoded protein is CATSVGSNEQFF.

DNA of the CDR3: TGCAGCGTTGACGTAGGGGGCAACACTGAAGCTTTCTTT. Its protein is CSVDVGGNTEAFF. This sequence joins TRBV29-1 and TRBJ1-1, with 7 bases aligning to TRBD1. Germline V gene lookup returns CDR1 SQVTM and CDR2 ANQGSEA. CDR3 length: 13 amino acids. Losses at the gene ends were 3 bases for V and 2 bases for J; bases not matched to a gene: 3.

This clonotype was seen only once. The rearrangement uses TRBV7-2 and TRBJ1-4, with unresolved D. The germline CDR1 and CDR2 sequences are SGHTA and FQGNSA. The CDR3 contains 13 residues. The ends were cut back, 3 bases at V and 5 bases at J, with 7 bases in the middle. The CDR3 region has the DNA TGTGCCAGCAGCTTTCTCCCGAATGAAAAACTGTTTTTT. Amino acid sequence: CASSFLPNEKLFF.

This chain joins TRBV20-1 and TRBJ1-6, with a possible D match to TRBD1 (5 bases). CDR3 length equals 14 residues. The germline V gene encodes CDR1 DFQATT and CDR2 SNEGSKA (reference sequence). Trimming shortened V by 3 bases and J by 7 bases, and 13 bases separated the two germline ends. The CDR3, as DNA: TGCAGTGCTAGGCCCGGGACGGTGAATTCACCCCTCCACTTT. Translated, it gives CSARPGTVNSPLHF.

The CDR3 protein is CSVQNTEAFF. Here the CDR3 DNA reads TGCAGCGTTCAGAACACTGAAGCTTTCTTT. V and J are TRBV29-1 and TRBJ1-1; D ambiguous. V was shortened by 5 bases and J by 1 base, with 2 bases between the two germline ends. Germline CDR1 and CDR2: SQVTM and ANQGSEA. The CDR3 has 10 amino acids.

The chain employs TRBV2 and TRBJ2-1; no reliable D call. CDR3 size: 12 residues. V was shortened by 6 bases and J by 7 bases, with 10 bases between the two germline ends. CDR1 SNHLY and CDR2 FYNNEI come from the germline V gene. The CDR3, as DNA: TGTGCCAGCAGGTCTGAAAGGAATGAGCAGTTCTTC. Translating gives CASRSERNEQFF.

The V gene is TRBV5-5, the J gene TRBJ1-1; 7 positions agree with TRBD1. The CDR3 loop spans 14 amino acids. The J segment lost 5 bases and the V segment lost 4 bases, leaving 8 bases of the junction unmatched. Germline V gene sequence: CDR1 SGHKS, CDR2 YYEKEE (reference sequence). The CDR3 nucleotides read TGTGCCAGCAGCCCCGACAGGGCAAGGACTGAAGCTTTCTTT. It translates to CASSPDRARTEAFF.

The rearrangement joins TRBV27 to TRBJ2-7; the D is unclear. The CDR3 contains 14 residues. Germline CDR1 reads MNHEY; CDR2 reads SMNVEV (reference sequence). The V end was cut by 5 bases, the J end by 0 bases, with 11 bases between. CDR3 amino acids: CASSAQISSYEQYF. The CDR3 DNA is TGTGCCAGCAGTGCTCAGATAAGCTCCTACGAGCAGTACTTC.

V gene TRBV6-6 combines with J gene TRBJ1-4; 10 bases are a match to TRBD1. V shed 2 bases, J shed 8 bases, and the junction held 2 bases outside the gene matches. This CDR3 region has 14 residues. Germline V lookup: CDR1 MNHNY, CDR2 SVGAGI (reference sequence). CDR3 in amino acids: CASSYGTGVEKLFF. CDR3 coding DNA: TGTGCCAGCAGTTACGGGACAGGGGTCGAAAAACTGTTTTTT.

The chain recombines TRBV5-1 with TRBJ2-2, with D possibly matching TRBD2 (7 bases). Germline CDR1 is SGHRS and CDR2 is YFSETQ. Trimming removed 4 bases from V and 6 bases from J, with 13 bases in between. This CDR3 region has 14 residues. The CDR3 DNA is TGCGCCAGCAGCCCTGGGGGGGCCTCCGGGGAGCTGTTTTTT. The encoded protein is CASSPGGASGELFF. Combining the CDR3 with reference TRBV5-1 and TRBJ2-2 gives the whole variable domain KAGVTQTPRYLIKTRGQQVTLSCSPISGHRSVSWYQQTPGQGLQFLFEYFSETQRNKGNFPGRFSGRQFSNSRSEMNVSTLELGDSALYLCASSPGGASGELFFGEGSRLTVL.

The V call is TRBV9, the J call TRBJ1-5, with a tentative D call TRBD1 (6 bases). Between the trimmed V and J ends, which lost 0 bases and 3 bases, there was a span of 7 bases. Germline assignment: CDR1 SGDLS and CDR2 YYNGEE. The CDR3 is 14 residues long. In DNA form, the CDR3 reads TGTGCCAGCAGCGTAGGGACAGTCAATCAGCCCCAGCATTTT. Translation: CASSVGTVNQPQHF. The full variable domain, its missing parts supplied by reference TRBV9 and TRBJ1-5, is DSGVTQTPKHLITATGQRVTLRCSPRSGDLSVYWYQQSLDQGLQFLIQYYNGEERAKGNILERFSAQQFPDLHSELNLSSLELGDSALYFCASSVGTVNQPQHFGDGTRLSIL.

The chain joins TRBV30 to TRBJ1-6; 7 bases line up with TRBD1. Germline CDR1 GTSNPN, CDR2 SVGIG (reference sequence). J lost 10 bases, V lost 1 base, and 4 bases had no gene match. The CDR3 covers 13 residues. CDR3 DNA: TGTGCCTGGAGTGCCGGGACAGACTCACCCCTCCACTTT. It specifies CAWSAGTDSPLHF. Full variable domain (remainder filled in from reference TRBV30 and TRBJ1-6): SQTIHQWPATLVQPVGSPLSLECTVEGTSNPNLYWYRQAAGRGLQLLFYSVGIGQISSEVPQNLSASRPQDRQFILSSKKLLLSDSGFYLCAWSAGTDSPLHFGNGTRLTVT.

This chain connects TRBV20-1 to TRBJ2-4; D uncertain. The CDR3 has 13 residues. Trimming removed 5 bases from V and 0 bases from J, with 8 bases in between. Germline values: CDR1 DFQATT, CDR2 SNEGSKA (reference sequence). CDR3 residues: CSADLIAKNIQYF. The CDR3 bases are TGCAGTGCTGATCTGATAGCCAAAAACATTCAGTACTTC.

J is TRBJ1-4 and V is TRBV7-8, with TRBD1 identical over 7 bases. J gave up 6 bases and V 4 bases, and 8 bases lay outside the gene matches. Germline lookup yields CDR1 SGHVS and CDR2 FQNEAQ. The CDR3 is 15 amino acids. In DNA form, the CDR3 reads TGTGCCAGCAGCTCCAGCAGACAGGGACATGAAAAACTGTTTTTT. Translated, it gives CASSSSRQGHEKLFF.

The table lists this clonotype with a few counts. CDR3 nucleotide sequence: TGTGCCAGCAGTCTAGGCTGGAACACTGAAGCTTTCTTT. The encoded protein is CASSLGWNTEAFF. This rearrangement joins TRBV7-2 to TRBJ1-1, with D unclear. The CDR3 is 13 residues long. V lost 6 bases and J 1 base, leaving 9 bases between the germline ends. CDR1 is SGHTA, CDR2 FQGNSA, per germline.

In its sample, this clonotype was seen once. The V call is TRBV29-1, the J call TRBJ1-1; D remains ambiguous. The ends were cut back, 7 bases at V and 0 bases at J, with 9 bases in the middle. This CDR3 has 12 residues. CDR1 is SQVTM, CDR2 ANQGSEA, per germline. CDR3 loop: CSALNVNTEAFF. In DNA, the CDR3 is TGCAGCGCCCTAAACGTGAACACTGAAGCTTTCTTT.

This clonotype was found once. The chain has TRBV3-1 and TRBJ1-6; 7 bases match TRBD1. This CDR3 comprises 16 residues. V dropped 3 bases and J dropped 8; count of bases not matched to a gene: 10. Germline V lookup: CDR1 LGHDT, CDR2 YNNKEL (reference sequence). Here the CDR3 DNA reads TGTGCCAGCAGCCAGGGTGACAGGGTCGGGGATTCACCCCTCCACTTT. It codes for CASSQGDRVGDSPLHF.

V gene TRBV4-2 combines with J gene TRBJ2-6; 9 bases map to TRBD2. With 4 bases clipped from V and 2 bases from J, the junction kept 9 bases outside the gene matches. The CDR3 extends over 18 amino acids. Germline V gives CDR1 LGHNA, CDR2 YNFKEQ. CDR3 loop: CASSPQGTSSTGANVLTF. In nucleotides, the CDR3 is TGTGCCAGCAGCCCCCAGGGGACTAGCAGCACTGGGGCCAACGTCCTGACTTTC.

The chain couples TRBV19 to TRBJ1-2; perhaps TRBD1 as D (5 bases). This CDR3 is built from 14 residues. Trimming shortened V by 7 bases and J by 2 bases, and 14 bases separated the two germline ends. Germline CDR1 and CDR2: LNHDA and SQIVND (reference sequence). CDR3 sequence (DNA): TGTGCCAGTACTGGGACGGGGAGGAACTATGGCTACACCTTC. Translated, it gives CASTGTGRNYGYTF.